The clone carrying this T cell receptor beta chain was seen a few times. Its cognate antigen is unknown. Germline V gene sequence: CDR1 SGHKS, CDR2 YYEKEE (reference sequence). This CDR3 is built from 14 residues. V shed 6 bases and J shed 0 bases, with 13 bases lying between them. This record comes from a study of OX40 agonist ivuxolimab in advanced cancers. Study in general: It was ivuxolimab, an agonistic anti-OX40 (CD134) antibody, that patients were treated with. With a range of 23 to 79, age averaged approximately 60 years, and nearly 85% were male.

The table came from immunoSEQ multiplex PCR; TCRdb's copy has only in-frame clones and leaves some out. The sample records 9,500 to 13,000 clones, around 70% being singletons. Sampling of blood occurred at baseline, cycle 4 day 1, and cycle 7 day 1. Findings and limits, study-wide: By week 6 at 0.1 to 3.0 mg/kg, blood CD4+ and CD8+ T cells had expanded clonally.

Sequenced here: CD4+ or CD8+ T cells sorted from blood, sampled in a trial of the OX40 agonist ivuxolimab. V is TRBV5-5 and J is TRBJ2-7; a weak D match, TRBD1 (5 bases). The receptor comes from an adult with an advanced solid tumor such as melanoma, head and neck, liver or kidney cancer. CDR3 DNA sequence: TGTGCCAGCACCCCGGAAGGGGACTCCTACGAGCAGTACTTC. The encoded protein is CASTPEGDSYEQYF.